This T cell receptor beta chain comes out of a study of beta chain features in type 1 diabetes. Study information: Sorted cells examined across all samples numbered around 100 million.

Trimming pared 6 bases from V and 5 bases from J, leaving 14 bases between. There are 13 residues in the CDR3. Germline V lookup: CDR1 SGHNT, CDR2 YYREEE (reference sequence). For this clone: Its antigen is not identified.

The isolated RNA, all of it, was reverse transcribed, so expressed TCRB transcripts were what got sequenced. Sequenced by immunoSEQ multiplex PCR; TCRdb stores in-frame clones only, minus some. The sample includes a few hundred thousand clones, 13% of them seen just once. Study findings and constraints: Among patients, naive, central memory and Treg TCRB repertoires appeared more similar than among healthy donors. Patients with type 1 diabetes carried fewer insertions and had more deletions at their VDJ junctions. Shortening of TCRB CDR3s, moderate but significant, appeared in all four CD4+ subsets of Type 1 diabetes patients.

Per donor, one heparinised blood draw averaged about 100 mL. The gene calls are TRBV5-4 and TRBJ1-2; TRBD1 might be the D (6 bases). This TCR was recovered from a woman aged 18-30 years with type 1 diabetes. Material for sequencing was naive CD4+ T cells from blood. The CDR3 nucleotides read TGTGCCAGCATGGCAGGGGACCTTTATGGCTACACCTTC. As protein: CASMAGDLYGYTF.